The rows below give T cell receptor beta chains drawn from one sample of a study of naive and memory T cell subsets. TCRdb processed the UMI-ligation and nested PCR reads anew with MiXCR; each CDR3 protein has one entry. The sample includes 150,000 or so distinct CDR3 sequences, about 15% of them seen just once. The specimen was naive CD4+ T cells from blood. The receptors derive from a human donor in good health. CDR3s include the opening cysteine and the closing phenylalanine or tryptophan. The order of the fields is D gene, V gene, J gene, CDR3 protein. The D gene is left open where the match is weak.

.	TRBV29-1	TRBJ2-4	CSVEWQGTRDIQYF
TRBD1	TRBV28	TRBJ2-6	CASSFLGQHSGANVLTF
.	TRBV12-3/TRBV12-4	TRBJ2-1	CASSLGGEGNEQFF
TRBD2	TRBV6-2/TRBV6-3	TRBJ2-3	CASSYSSSGASTDTQYF
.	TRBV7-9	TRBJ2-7	CASSALAGSPVEQYF
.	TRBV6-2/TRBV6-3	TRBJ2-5	CASRLGETQYF
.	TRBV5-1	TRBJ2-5	CASSLGAQETQYF
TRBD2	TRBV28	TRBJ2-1	CASSRLAGVSSNEQFF
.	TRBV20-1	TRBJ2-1	CSARGGSTGTYNEQFF
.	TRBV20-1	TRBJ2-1	CSASTWGSGNNEQFF
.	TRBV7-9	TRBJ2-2	CASSQDGNTGELFF
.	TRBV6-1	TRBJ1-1	CASSEGGGTEAFF
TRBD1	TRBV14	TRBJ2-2	CASSQDYYRGPGELFF
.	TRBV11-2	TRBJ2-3	CASSRFQGGPDTQYF
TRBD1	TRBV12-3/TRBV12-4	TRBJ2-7	CASSVGGTYEQYF
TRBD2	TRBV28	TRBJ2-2	CASSPPSGRATGELFF
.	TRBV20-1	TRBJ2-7	CSAKAGAYEQYF
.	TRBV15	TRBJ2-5	CATSRGREETQYF
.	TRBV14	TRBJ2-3	CASSQNKPTEGRGQDTQYF
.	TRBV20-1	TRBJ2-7	CSARGQNYEQYF
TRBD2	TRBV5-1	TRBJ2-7	CASSLIAGGAYEQYF
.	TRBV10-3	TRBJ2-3	CAISDSKTSADTQYF
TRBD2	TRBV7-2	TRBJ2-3	CASSLEGSGSPSGRYF
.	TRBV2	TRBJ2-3	CASAYSTDTQYF
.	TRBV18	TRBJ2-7	CASSPQGAYEQYF
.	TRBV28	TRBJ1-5	CASSPGDSNQPQHF
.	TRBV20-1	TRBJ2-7	CSAIDVDSNSYEQYF
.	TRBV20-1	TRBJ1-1	CSAGGGGAFAEAFF
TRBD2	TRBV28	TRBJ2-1	CASSVRGLGRGNEQFF
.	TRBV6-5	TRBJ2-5	CATGRQETQYF
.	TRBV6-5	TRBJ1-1	CASSREWNTEAFF
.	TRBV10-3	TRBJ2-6	CAISPIRAPDSGANVLTF
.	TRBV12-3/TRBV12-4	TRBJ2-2	CASSVRQGGAGWLFF
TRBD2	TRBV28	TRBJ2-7	CASRFSGGNQQYF
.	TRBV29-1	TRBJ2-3	CSVEVAATDTQYF
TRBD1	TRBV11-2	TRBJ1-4	CASSLEGTGLLFF
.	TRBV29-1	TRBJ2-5	CSVDEGSQETQYF
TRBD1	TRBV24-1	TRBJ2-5	CATSDPDRMAETQYF
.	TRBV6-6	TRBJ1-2	CASTTTENYGYTF
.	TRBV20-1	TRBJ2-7	CSARDPTGPYEQYF
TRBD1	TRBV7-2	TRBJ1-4	CASSPSQGQVNEKLFF
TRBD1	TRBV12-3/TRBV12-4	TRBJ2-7	CASSYRDRVYEQYF
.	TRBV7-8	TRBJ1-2	CASSLVLNYGYTF
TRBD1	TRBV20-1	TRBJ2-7	CSAARQGYSYEQYF
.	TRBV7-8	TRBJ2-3	CASSLRAAQGGDTQYF
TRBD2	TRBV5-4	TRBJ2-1	CASSLREGQNEQFF
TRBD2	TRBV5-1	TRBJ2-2	CASSLAGTSGSWNTGELFF
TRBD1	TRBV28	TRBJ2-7	CASRSTGGLYEQYF
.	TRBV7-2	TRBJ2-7	CASSLLQGIEQYF
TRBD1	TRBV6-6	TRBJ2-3	CASSYADRATDTQYF
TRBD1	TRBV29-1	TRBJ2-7	CSVDGTGSYEQYF
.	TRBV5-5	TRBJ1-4	CASSSTGMTNEKLFF
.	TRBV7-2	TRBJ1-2	CASTPEVLYGYTF
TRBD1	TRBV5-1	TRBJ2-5	CASSLSGQNQETQYF
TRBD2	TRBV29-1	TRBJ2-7	CSVLASGPEQYF
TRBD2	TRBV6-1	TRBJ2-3	CASSEAGLAYTDTQYF
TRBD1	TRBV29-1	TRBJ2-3	CSVDLSGQGTDTQYF
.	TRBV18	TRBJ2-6	CASSPASGANVLTF